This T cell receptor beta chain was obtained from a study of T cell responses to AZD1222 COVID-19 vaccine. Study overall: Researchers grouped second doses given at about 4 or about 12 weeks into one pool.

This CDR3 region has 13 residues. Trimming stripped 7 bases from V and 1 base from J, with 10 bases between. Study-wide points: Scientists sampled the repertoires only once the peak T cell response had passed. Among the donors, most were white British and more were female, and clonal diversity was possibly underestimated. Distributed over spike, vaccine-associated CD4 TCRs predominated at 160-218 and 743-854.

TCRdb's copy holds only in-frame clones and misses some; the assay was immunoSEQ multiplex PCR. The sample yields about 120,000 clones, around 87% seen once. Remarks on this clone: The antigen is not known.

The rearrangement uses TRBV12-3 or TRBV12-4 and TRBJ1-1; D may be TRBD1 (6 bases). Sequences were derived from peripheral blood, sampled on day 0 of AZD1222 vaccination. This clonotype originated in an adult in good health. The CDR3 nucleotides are TGTGCCAGCACCATACAGGGGAACACTGAAGCTTTCTTT. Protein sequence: CASTIQGNTEAFF.